This T cell receptor (beta chain) was sequenced for a study of vaccination effects on CD4 cells after COVID-19. About the research overall: Participants were vaccinated with two doses of either the BNT162b2 or mRNA-1273 vaccine. A couple of convalescent patients were sampled 16 days and one week before vaccination.

Germline CDR1 is LNHDA and CDR2 is SQIVND (reference sequence). J lost 7 bases, V lost 5 bases, and 8 bases had no gene match. CDR3 size: 15 residues. Sequenced by immunoSEQ multiplex PCR; TCRdb stores in-frame clones only, minus some. Of more than 35,000 clones in the sample, about three quarters were seen once. Peptide-pool stimulation followed by sequencing identified expanded antigen-specific CD4+ clonotypes in the ViraFEST assay. Cultured cells yielded isolated CD4+ T cells after nine to ten days. This individual contracted SARS-CoV-2 between March and December 2020, as verified by PCR. The authors exchanged half the medium for IL-2 medium on days 3 and 7. This clone has a handful of counts. Its antigen is not identified.

This sequence was found in a human donor who had a prior SARS-CoV-2 infection. The chain recombines TRBV19 with TRBJ2-2; TRBD1 matches 9 bases. Sequences were derived from CD4+ T cells from PBMCs cultured with a peptide pool, sampled before COVID-19 vaccination. This CDR3 reads CASSARDRVYGELFF. The CDR3 DNA is TGTGCCAGTAGTGCCCGGGACAGGGTTTACGGGGAGCTGTTTTTT.